These 3 T cell receptor beta chains were sequenced from one sample in a study of OX40 agonist ivuxolimab in advanced cancers. The table came from immunoSEQ multiplex PCR; TCRdb's copy has only in-frame clones and leaves some out. The table includes approximately 74,000 clones, around 80% detected once. Sample: CD4+ or CD8+ T cells sorted from blood, taken in a trial of the OX40 agonist ivuxolimab. The receptor source for this set is an adult with an advanced solid tumor such as melanoma, head and neck, liver or kidney cancer.

This sequence joins TRBV9 and TRBJ2-7; tentatively, D is TRBD2 (6 bases). The germline CDR1 and CDR2 sequences are SGDLS and YYNGEE. The CDR3 is 16 amino acids. V dropped 3 bases and J dropped 0 bases, with 16 bases sitting between them. CDR3 region: CASSAKSGYSSYEQYF. The CDR3 bases are TGTGCCAGCAGCGCCAAAAGCGGGTACAGCTCCTACGAGCAGTACTTC.

There are a few counts of this clone. The chain has TRBV5-1 and TRBJ2-1; 13 bases map to TRBD2. The CDR3 runs 14 residues. V shed 7 bases and J 9 bases; nucleotides not matched to a gene: 7. Germline CDR1 reads SGHRS; CDR2 reads YFSETQ. The CDR3 DNA reads as TGCGCCAGCTCTGGACTAGCGGGAGATGCTGAGCAGTTCTTC. The encoded protein is CASSGLAGDAEQFF.

V usage is TRBV6-1 and J usage is TRBJ2-5, with D perhaps matching TRBD2 (6 bases). The germline gives CDR1 MNHNS, CDR2 SASEGT. V lost 2 bases and J 2 bases, leaving 15 bases between the germline ends. The CDR3 is made up of 16 amino acids. CDR3 nucleotides: TGTGCCAGCAGTGAATTTATCCAAAGCGGGCAAGAGACCCAGTACTTC. It yields the protein CASSEFIQSGQETQYF.